The 3 T cell receptor beta chains below were found in one sample sequenced in a study of response to subunit inactivated influenza vaccine. MiXCR, applied by TCRdb to the RT-PCR reads, yields one record per CDR3 protein. Seen here are around 540,000 distinct CDR3 sequences, approximately 10% observed once, and the top ten hold roughly 10%. The input for sequencing was PBMCs from blood, taken on the day of vaccination. Receptors originate from a man between 50 and 59 years old who received an inactivated influenza vaccine.

V and J are TRBV2 and TRBJ2-7, with no clear D. The germline V gene encodes CDR1 SNHLY and CDR2 FYNNEI. Trimming cost V 4 bases and J 0 bases, with 10 bases left between them. The CDR3 contains 14 residues. The CDR3 spells CASSAEGFSYEQYF. The DNA for the CDR3 is TGTGCCAGCAGTGCTGAAGGTTTCTCCTACGAGCAGTACTTC.

The chain links TRBV7-9 to TRBJ2-1; TRBD1 aligns across 10 bases. Germline CDR1 is SEHNR and CDR2 is FQNEAQ (reference sequence). J was trimmed by 8 bases and V by 4 bases; bases with no gene match: 14. This CDR3 region has 17 residues. The CDR3 coding sequence is TGTGCCAGCAGCTCGCTACCCCCGGGACAGGGGTCCCATGAGCAGTTCTTC. This sequence encodes CASSSLPPGQGSHEQFF. The whole variable domain, filled in from reference TRBV7-9 and TRBJ2-1, reads DTGVSQNPRHKITKRGQNVTFRCDPISEHNRLYWYRQTLGQGPEFLTYFQNEAQLEKSRLLSDRFSAERPKGSFSTLEIQRTEQGDSAMYLCASSSLPPGQGSHEQFFGPGTRLTVL.

This clonotype showed up many times. The V and J genes are TRBV5-1 and TRBJ1-1; D gene ambiguous. V shed 0 bases and J shed 4 bases, with 13 bases lying between them. There are 15 residues in the CDR3. CDR1 and CDR2 (germline): SGHRS, YFSETQ. The CDR3 bases are TGCGCCAGCAGCTTGGCTATAAGCGGGAGCACTGAAGCTTTCTTT. Its protein product is CASSLAISGSTEAFF.